These 10 T cell receptor beta chains came from one sample sequenced in a study of tumor and adjacent non-tumor tissue in lung cancer. The library came from three nested PCR rounds adapted from ARM-PCR protocols. TCRdb redid the calling of the multiplex PCR reads with MiXCR, one entry per CDR3 protein. The sample holds roughly 48,000 distinct CDR3 sequences; 64% are singletons and the top ten take about 29%. The template was RNA from unsorted bulk tissue. This non-tumor lung sample came from over 3 cm beyond the tumor edge. Sequencing was done on a sample of distant non-tumor lung tissue. Receptors were obtained from a woman in her seventies with non-small cell lung cancer.

As regards this clonotype: Since the CDR3 does not end with the conserved phenylalanine or tryptophan, this likely comes from a read error. V and J are TRBV10-2 and TRBJ1-5; maybe TRBD1 (6 bases). CDR1 is WSHSY, CDR2 SAAADI, per germline. The length of the CDR3 is 13 residues. CDR3 coding DNA: TGCACCATCACGGGACACTTGAATCAGTCCCAGCATTAT. Its protein product is CTITGHLNQSQHY.

This clonotype has a count of ten or more. The genes are TRBV7-8 and TRBJ2-1; 10 bases agree with TRBD2. This CDR3 region has 17 residues. Germline-derived CDR1 and CDR2 are SGHVS and FQNEAQ. V lost 5 bases to trimming and J lost 2 bases; unmatched junction nucleotides: 9. The CDR3 is CASSARLAGNPYNEQFF. In DNA, the CDR3 is TGTGCCAGCAGCGCGCGACTAGCGGGTAATCCCTACAATGAGCAGTTCTTC.

About this clonotype: Mismatch with germline at one junction end may stem from a read error. The V call is TRBV4-2, the J call TRBJ1-3, with TRBD1 as a possible D gene (6 bases). The CDR3 is 13 amino acids. CDR1 and CDR2 (germline): LGHNA, YNFKEQ. CDR3 DNA: TGTGCCGGCAGCCAAAGGGGACGGGACACCATATATTTC. Protein sequence: CAGSQRGRDTIYF.

The rearrangement links TRBV12-3 or TRBV12-4 to TRBJ2-1; perhaps TRBD2 as D (5 bases). The J call is uncertain, as TRBJ2-7 better fits the DNA end. The length of the CDR3 is 14 residues. CDR3 region: CASNRGPSGNEQYF. In DNA, the CDR3 is TGTGCCAGCAATCGCGGGCCAAGTGGGAATGAGCAGTACTTC.

This clonotype was seen just once. One base away lies a much larger clone, so this may be a sequencing read error. The rearrangement uses TRBV20-1 and TRBJ2-1, with TRBD2 as a possible D gene (6 bases). The CDR3 spans 15 residues. In germline, CDR1 is DFQATT, CDR2 SNEGSKA (reference sequence). V was pared by 3 bases and J by 11 bases, with 23 bases between. The CDR3 region has the DNA TGCAGTGCTAGCGGAGGGGCCGGAGGGGTCGATAAGCAGTTCTTC. It codes for CSASGGAGGVDKQFF.

This clonotype came up many times. The chain combines TRBV11-2 with TRBJ2-1; 8 nucleotides align to TRBD2. The CDR3 sequence is 17 residues long. CDR1 is SGHAT and CDR2 is FQNNGV in the germline V gene. V lost 5 bases to trimming and J lost 10 bases; unmatched junction nucleotides: 19. The CDR3 region is CASSHRGGRPSYGEQFF. The CDR3 DNA sequence: TGTGCCAGCAGCCATAGGGGCGGGAGGCCCTCCTATGGGGAGCAGTTCTTC. The full variable domain, in which reference TRBV11-2 and TRBJ2-1 provide the parts outside the CDR3, is EAGVAQSPRYKIIEKRQSVAFWCNPISGHATLYWYQQILGQGPKLLIQFQNNGVVDDSQLPKDRFSAERLKGVDSTLKIQPAKLEDSAVYLCASSHRGGRPSYGEQFFGPGTRLTVL.

With respect to this clonotype: One junction end disagrees with the germline gene, perhaps due to a read error. This chain uses TRBV4-1 with TRBJ1-5, with D maybe TRBD1 (6 bases). The CDR3 sequence is 16 residues long. CDR1 and CDR2 (germline): MGHRA, YSYEKL. CDR3 in amino acids: CASSLGQSISTQPQHF. The CDR3 DNA follows: TGCGCCAGTAGCCTTGGACAGTCCATTAGTACTCAGCCCCAGCATTTT.

In its sample, this clonotype was seen many times. The final CDR3 position lacks the conserved phenylalanine or tryptophan, pointing to a likely read error. The chain couples TRBV29-1 to TRBJ2-5; TRBD2 agrees at 8 bases. Per the germline V gene, CDR1 is SQVTM and CDR2 is ANQGSEA. The V and J ends lost 5 bases and 5 bases, in that order; junction bases with no gene match: 7. This CDR3 spans 13 amino acids. DNA for the CDR3: TGCAGCGTTCGGGAGGGCGGCGGGGAGACCCAGTACCTC. Translation gives CSVREGGGETQYL.

About this clonotype: A junction boundary mismatches the germline segment, possibly from a read error. The rearrangement joins TRBV6-6 to TRBJ2-3; 9 nucleotides match TRBD1. Germline CDR1 MNHNY, CDR2 SVGAGI (reference sequence). There are 17 residues in the CDR3. CDR3 DNA sequence: TGTGCTAGCAGTTACCTCCGAGGACAGGGGATCACAGATACGCAGTATTTT. Protein product: CASSYLRGQGITDTQYF.

In regard to this clonotype: One end of the junction fails to match germline, which may point to a read error. The V and J genes are TRBV11-3 and TRBJ2-2, with D possibly being TRBD2 (5 bases). From germline, CDR1 is SGHNT and CDR2 YENEEA. This CDR3 comprises 17 residues. CDR3 coding DNA: TGTGCCAACAGCCCCCATCAATCGACATCGAACACCGGAGGGCTGTTTTTT. Encoded protein: CANSPHQSTSNTGGLFF.